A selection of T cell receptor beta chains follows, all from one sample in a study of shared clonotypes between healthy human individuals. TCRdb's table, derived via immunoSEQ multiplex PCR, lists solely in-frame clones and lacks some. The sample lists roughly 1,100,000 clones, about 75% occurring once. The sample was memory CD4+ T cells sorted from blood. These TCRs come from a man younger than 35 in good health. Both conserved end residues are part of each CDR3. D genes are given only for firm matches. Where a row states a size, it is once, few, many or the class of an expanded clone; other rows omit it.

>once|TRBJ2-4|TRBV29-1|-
TGCAGCGTTAGTGCCGGGGAGGTCAAAAACATTCAGTACTTC
CSVSAGEVKNIQYF
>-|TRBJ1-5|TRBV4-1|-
TGCGCCAGCAGCCAAGTGGATAGAGGGGGGAATCAGCCCCAGCATTTT
CASSQVDRGGNQPQHF
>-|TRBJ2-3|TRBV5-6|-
TGTGCCAGCAGTGGGACGGGCGATACGCAGTATTTT
CASSGTGDTQYF
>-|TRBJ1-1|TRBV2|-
TGTGCCAGCAGTGAAGGGGGAAGGAACACTGAAGCTTTCTTT
CASSEGGRNTEAFF
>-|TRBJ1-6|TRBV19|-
TGTGCCAGTAGTATGGGCCTGGGCCTATATAATTCACCCCTCCACTTT
CASSMGLGLYNSPLHF
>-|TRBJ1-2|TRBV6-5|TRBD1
TGTGCCAGCAGCCTGGGGACAGGGCGTGGCTACACCTTC
CASSLGTGRGYTF
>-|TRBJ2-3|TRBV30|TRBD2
TGTGCCTGGGCTGCAGGGGCGGGGGGCGCAGATACGCAGTATTTT
CAWAAGAGGADTQYF
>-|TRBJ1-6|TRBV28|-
TGTGCCAGCAGAATAAGGATTAGCTCCTATAATTCACCCCTCCACTTT
CASRIRISSYNSPLHF
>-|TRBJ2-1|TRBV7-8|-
TGTGCCAGCAGCTTAGCTCTAGGAGGTCCCAATGAGCAGTTCTTC
CASSLALGGPNEQFF
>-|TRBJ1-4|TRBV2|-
TGTGCCAGCAGTCCCTATGAAAAACTGTTTTTT
CASSPYEKLFF
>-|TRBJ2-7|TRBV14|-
TGTGCCAGCAGCCAAGGGCCAGGGAAGTACTTC
CASSQGPGKYF
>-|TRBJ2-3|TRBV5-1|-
TGCGCCAGCAGCTTGGATGGGAAAAGCACAGATACGCAGTATTTT
CASSLDGKSTDTQYF
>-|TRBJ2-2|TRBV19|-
TGTGCCAGTACGGGAAGACAGCTGAACACCGGGGAGCTGTTTTTT
CASTGRQLNTGELFF
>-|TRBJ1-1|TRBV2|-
TGTGCCAGCCTTCCACAGGGGAACACTGAAGCTTTCTTT
CASLPQGNTEAFF
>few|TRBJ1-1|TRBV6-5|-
TGTGCCAGCAGTTACTCTGAGGGAATGCGCACTGAAGCTTTCTTT
CASSYSEGMRTEAFF
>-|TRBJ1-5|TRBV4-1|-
TGCGCCAGCAGCCAAGGGAATCTCGCAGCCTCGTTCCAGCATTTT
CASSQGNLAASFQHF
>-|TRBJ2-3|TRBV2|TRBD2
TGTGCCAGCAGTGATACCGTCAGTAGCGGGGGGCCCCGCACAGATACGCAGTATTTT
CASSDTVSSGGPRTDTQYF
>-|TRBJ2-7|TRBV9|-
TGTGCCAGCAGCGTATACGCCAGTTCCTACGAGCAGTACTTC
CASSVYASSYEQYF
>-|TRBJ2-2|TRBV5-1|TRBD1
TGCGCCAGCAGCTTGGCCGGGACAGTTAACACCGGGGAGCTGTTTTTT
CASSLAGTVNTGELFF
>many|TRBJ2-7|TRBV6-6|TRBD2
TGTGCCAGCGAATGGGGGGGTACCTACGAGCAGTACTTC
CASEWGGTYEQYF
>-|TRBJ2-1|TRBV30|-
TGTGCCTGGAGAGAAATACATGAGCAGTTCTTC
CAWREIHEQFF
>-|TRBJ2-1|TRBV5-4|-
TGTGCCAGCAGCTCCCGCCAATCAAACCCCAATGAGCAGTTCTTC
CASSSRQSNPNEQFF
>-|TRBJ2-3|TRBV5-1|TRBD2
TGCGCCAGCAGCCTTAGCGGGGGGGCGTCAGATACGCAGTATTTT
CASSLSGGASDTQYF
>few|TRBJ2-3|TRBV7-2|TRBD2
TGTGCCAGCACCCTGTCCCCGGGACTAGCGGGGGGCACAGATACGCAGTATTTT
CASTLSPGLAGGTDTQYF
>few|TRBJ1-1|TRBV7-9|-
TGTGCCAGCAGCTATGTAGGAGTTACGACTGAAGCTTTCTTT
CASSYVGVTTEAFF
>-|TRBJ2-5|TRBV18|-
TGTGCCAGCTCACGCCCGAATCAAGAGACCCAGTACTTC
CASSRPNQETQYF
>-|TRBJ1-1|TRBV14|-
TGTGCCAGCAGCCAAGATTTAACAGGGCGATCTGAAGCTTTCTTT
CASSQDLTGRSEAFF
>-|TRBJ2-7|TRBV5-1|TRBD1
TGCGCCAGCAGCACCTCCGGGACAGGGTCCTACGAGCAGTACTTC
CASSTSGTGSYEQYF
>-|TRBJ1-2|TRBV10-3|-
TGTGCCATCAAAACAGGGAACTATGGCTACACCTTC
CAIKTGNYGYTF
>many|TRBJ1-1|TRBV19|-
TGTGCCAGTCTAGAGGGGTGGCAAGCTTTCTTT
CASLEGWQAFF
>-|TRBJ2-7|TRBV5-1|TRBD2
TGCGCCAGCAGCCCCACTAGCGGGACCTACGAGCAGTACTTC
CASSPTSGTYEQYF
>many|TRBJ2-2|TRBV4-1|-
TGCGCCAGCAGCCAACTTGGGGCGGGAAGGAACACCGGGGAGCTGTTTTTT
CASSQLGAGRNTGELFF
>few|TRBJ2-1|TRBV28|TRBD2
TGTGCCACCTGGACTAGCCGGTACAATGAGCAGTTCTTC
CATWTSRYNEQFF
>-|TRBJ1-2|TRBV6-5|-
TGTGCCAGCAGTTACGTCCAGGGGAACTATGGCTACACCTTC
CASSYVQGNYGYTF
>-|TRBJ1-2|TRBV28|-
TGTGCCAGCAGGGCGGGATCCAATGGCTACACCTTC
CASRAGSNGYTF
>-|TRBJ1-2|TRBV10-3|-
TGTGCCATCAGTGATACATCGGGGGCGAACTATGGCTACACCTTC
CAISDTSGANYGYTF
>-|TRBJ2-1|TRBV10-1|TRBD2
TGCGCCAGCACCGTCAGACTAGCTGGGCATGAGCAGTTCTTC
CASTVRLAGHEQFF
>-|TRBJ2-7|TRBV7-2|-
TGTGCCAGCAGCCCGCAGGGCAACGAGCAGTACTTC
CASSPQGNEQYF
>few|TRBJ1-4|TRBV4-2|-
TGTGCCAGCAGCCGTACAGCAACTAATGAAAAACTGTTTTTT
CASSRTATNEKLFF
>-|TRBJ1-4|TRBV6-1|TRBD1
TGTGCCAGCAGTGAATTTGGGACAGGGGTCGCTAATGAAAAACTGTTTTTT
CASSEFGTGVANEKLFF
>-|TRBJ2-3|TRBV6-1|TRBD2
TGTGCCAGCAGTCGACTAGCGGTCACAGATACGCAGTATTTT
CASSRLAVTDTQYF
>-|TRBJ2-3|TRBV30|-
TGTGCCTGGGATAAGGGGAGAGATACGCAGTATTTT
CAWDKGRDTQYF
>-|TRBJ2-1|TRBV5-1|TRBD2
TGCGCCAGCAGCCCGGGACTAGCGGGGGGGCCGGATGAGCAGTTCTTC
CASSPGLAGGPDEQFF
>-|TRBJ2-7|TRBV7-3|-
TGTGCCAGCAGCTACGACAGAAACAATTACGAGCAGTACTTC
CASSYDRNNYEQYF
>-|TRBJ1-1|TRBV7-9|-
TGTGCCAGCAGCCAGGACAGTCCGGGCACTGAAGCTTTCTTT
CASSQDSPGTEAFF
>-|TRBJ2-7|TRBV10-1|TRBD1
TGCGCCAGCAGTGAGGGGACAGGGACCTACGAGCAGTACTTC
CASSEGTGTYEQYF